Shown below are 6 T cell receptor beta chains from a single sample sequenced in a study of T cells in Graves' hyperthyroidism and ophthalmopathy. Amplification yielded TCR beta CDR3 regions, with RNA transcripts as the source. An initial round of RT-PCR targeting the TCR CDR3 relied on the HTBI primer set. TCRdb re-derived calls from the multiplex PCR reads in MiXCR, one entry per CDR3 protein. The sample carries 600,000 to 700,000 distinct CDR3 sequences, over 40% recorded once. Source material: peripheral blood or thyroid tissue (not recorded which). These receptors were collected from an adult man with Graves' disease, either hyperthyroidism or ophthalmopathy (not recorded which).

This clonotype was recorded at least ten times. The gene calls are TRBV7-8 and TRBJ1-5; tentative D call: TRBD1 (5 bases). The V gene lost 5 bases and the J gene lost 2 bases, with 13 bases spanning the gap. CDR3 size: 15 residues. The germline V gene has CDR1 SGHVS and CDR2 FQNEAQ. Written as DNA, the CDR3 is TGTGCCAGCAGCCGGGACCGCAATGGCAATCAGCCCCAGCATTTT. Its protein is CASSRDRNGNQPQHF.

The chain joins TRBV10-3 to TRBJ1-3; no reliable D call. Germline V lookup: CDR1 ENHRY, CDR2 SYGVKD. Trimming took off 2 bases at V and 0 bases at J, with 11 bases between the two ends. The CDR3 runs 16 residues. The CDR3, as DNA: TGTGCCATCAGTGAGATTCAGCAGTACTCTGGAAACACCATATATTTT. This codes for CAISEIQQYSGNTIYF.

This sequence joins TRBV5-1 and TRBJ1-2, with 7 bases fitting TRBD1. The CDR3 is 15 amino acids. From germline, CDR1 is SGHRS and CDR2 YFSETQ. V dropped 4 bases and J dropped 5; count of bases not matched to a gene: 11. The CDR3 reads CASSRDSPREYGYTF. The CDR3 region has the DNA TGCGCCAGCAGCCGGGACAGCCCCAGGGAGTATGGCTACACCTTC.

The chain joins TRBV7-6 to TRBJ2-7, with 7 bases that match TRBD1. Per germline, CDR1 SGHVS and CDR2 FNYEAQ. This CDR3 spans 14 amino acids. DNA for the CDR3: TGTGCTCGCGCCCTTCAGACAGGGTCCTACGAGCAGTACTTC. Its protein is CARALQTGSYEQYF.

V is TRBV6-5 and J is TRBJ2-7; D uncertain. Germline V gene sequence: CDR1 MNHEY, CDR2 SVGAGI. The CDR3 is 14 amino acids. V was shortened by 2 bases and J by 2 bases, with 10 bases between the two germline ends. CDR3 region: CASSYADGTYEQYF. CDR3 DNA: TGTGCCAGCAGTTACGCGGACGGAACCTACGAGCAGTACTTC.

CDR3 nucleotide sequence: TGTGCCACCAGCAGAGACGGGACAGGTCAGCCCCAGCATTTT. It yields the protein CATSRDGTGQPQHF. The V gene is TRBV15, the J gene TRBJ1-5, with 8 bases that match TRBD1. Germline CDR1 and CDR2: LNHNV and YYDKDF (reference sequence). There are 14 residues in the CDR3. V was pared by 0 bases and J by 6 bases, with 1 base of the junction left unmatched. Variable domain in full (rest from reference TRBV15 and TRBJ1-5): DAMVIQNPRYQVTQFGKPVTLSCSQTLNHNVMYWYQQKSSQAPKLLFHYYDKDFNNEADTPDNFQSRRPNTSFCFLDIRSPGLGDTAMYLCATSRDGTGQPQHFGDGTRLSIL.